The TCR beta chain described here comes from a study of T cells in Graves' hyperthyroidism and ophthalmopathy. Study outcomes and limitations: Through a model of 13 V-J features, ophthalmopathy was separated from stable hyperthyroidism. Blood held most thyroid clonotypes expanded above 0.001 frequency.

Per germline, CDR1 SEHNR and CDR2 FQNEAQ (reference sequence). The CDR3 consists of 15 residues. The germline V and J ends were trimmed by 1 base and 4 bases, with 13 bases remaining between them. Amplified TCR beta CDR3 regions came from RNA transcripts. HTBI primers were employed in a first-round RT-PCR of the TCR CDR3. TCRdb recomputed calls from the multiplex PCR reads with MiXCR, one row per CDR3 protein. The sample contains roughly 500,000 distinct CDR3 sequences, approximately 44% of which appear only once. The study left out patients who had uncontrolled infection, other autoimmune disease, pregnancy or lactation. Clinical symptoms, serum thyroxine and TRAb, thyroid ultrasound and orbital computed tomography were used for the diagnoses. Note on this clonotype: What it recognizes is unknown.

V gene TRBV7-9 combines with J gene TRBJ1-1; the D gene is possibly TRBD1 (5 bases). The TCR comes from an adult woman with Graves' disease, either hyperthyroidism or ophthalmopathy (not recorded which). The sequenced material came from peripheral blood or thyroid tissue (not recorded which). For the CDR3, the DNA is TGTGCCAGCAGCTTAGATGACAGTTGGGGCACTGAAGCTTTCTTT. Its protein product is CASSLDDSWGTEAFF.